A single sample is the source of the 17 T cell receptor beta chains below, sequenced in a study of shared clonotypes between healthy human individuals. The protocol was immunoSEQ multiplex PCR, while the TCRdb copy is restricted to in-frame clones and leaves out a portion. The top ten hold around 0.4% of the sample, which has 2 million to 2.5 million clones, around 93% seen once. The sequenced sample was naive CD4+ T cells from PBMCs. The subset was: CD45RA+ positively selected. Receptors were obtained from a man between 18 and 35 years old in good health. Some clones in this sample may be carry-over from other donors' samples.

The CDR3 loop is CASSYSQVSTDTQYF. The DNA of the CDR3 is TGTGCCAGCAGTTACTCGCAAGTTAGCACAGATACGCAGTATTTT. The V and J genes are TRBV6-6 and TRBJ2-3; no clear D gene. The CDR3 is 15 amino acids. V lost 0 bases and J lost 0, with 7 bases in between. Germline CDR1 is MNHNY and CDR2 is SVGAGI (reference sequence).

This chain links TRBV5-1 with TRBJ2-3; maybe TRBD2 (5 bases). Per germline, CDR1 SGHRS and CDR2 YFSETQ. V gave up 2 bases and J gave up 5 bases, with 15 bases separating them. The CDR3 sequence is 15 residues long. The CDR3 nucleotides are TGCGCCAGCAGCTTAGGACCTATCGGAGGAGATACGCAGTATTTT. This translates into CASSLGPIGGDTQYF.

This chain joins TRBV23-1 and TRBJ2-5, with a possible D match to TRBD1 (6 bases). TRBV23-1 is an ORF; its function is uncertain. V was pared by 0 bases and J by 5 bases, with 10 bases between. The CDR3 runs to 14 residues. This CDR3 is CASSQSGTRETQYF. DNA for the CDR3: TGCGCCAGCAGTCAATCGGGGACACGGGAGACCCAGTACTTC.

CDR3 residues: CSVVDRGHSYEQYF. In DNA form, the CDR3 reads TGCAGCGTTGTAGACAGGGGCCACTCCTACGAGCAGTACTTC. This sequence joins TRBV29-1 and TRBJ2-7; 8 positions match TRBD1. Germline CDR1 is SQVTM and CDR2 is ANQGSEA. Losses at the gene ends were 4 bases for V and 0 bases for J; bases not matched to a gene: 5. This CDR3 is 14 amino acids long.

The V gene is TRBV19, the J gene TRBJ2-7; 15 nucleotides match TRBD2. The length of the CDR3 is 17 residues. Per the germline V gene, CDR1 is LNHDA and CDR2 is SQIVND (reference sequence). With V trimmed by 4 bases and J by 2 bases, 6 bases remained unmatched. CDR3 nucleotides: TGTGCCAGTAGTACGGGGACTAGCGGGAGGACCCCCTACGAGCAGTACTTC. Amino acids: CASSTGTSGRTPYEQYF.

V and J are TRBV5-5 and TRBJ1-5; maybe TRBD1 (5 bases). Deletions cut 1 base from V and 6 bases from J, with 14 bases between. CDR3 size: 15 residues. CDR1 is SGHKS and CDR2 is YYEKEE in the germline V gene (reference sequence). Written as DNA, the CDR3 is TGTGCCAGCAGCTTGTTTTTGCAGGGCAGTCAGCCCCAGCATTTT. The encoded protein is CASSLFLQGSQPQHF.

The rearrangement links TRBV28 to TRBJ1-4; D uncertain. The germline CDR1 and CDR2 sequences are MDHEN and SYDVKM. The V gene lost 2 bases and the J gene lost 5 bases, with 9 bases spanning the gap. The CDR3 covers 14 residues. The CDR3 here is CASSLLGGNEKLFF. In DNA form, the CDR3 reads TGTGCCAGCAGTTTACTTGGCGGGAATGAAAAACTGTTTTTT.

The chain carries TRBV10-3 and TRBJ2-6, with D possibly matching TRBD1 (6 bases). The V gene lost 6 bases and the J gene lost 1 base, with 19 bases spanning the gap. Germline-derived CDR1 and CDR2 are ENHRY and SYGVKD. The CDR3 length is 18 residues. The CDR3 DNA follows: TGTGCCATCAGACCTTTACAGGGTTTAGTTTCTGGGGCCAACGTCCTGACTTTC. This codes for CAIRPLQGLVSGANVLTF.

The chain recombines TRBV28 with TRBJ1-3; 8 bases align to TRBD1. Germline assignment: CDR1 MDHEN and CDR2 SYDVKM. V lost 6 bases and J lost 5; bases outside the gene matches: 9. This CDR3 comprises 15 residues. The CDR3 sequence is CASSAGQGGRNTIYF. CDR3 coding DNA: TGTGCCAGCAGCGCAGGACAGGGAGGGCGAAACACCATATATTTT.

The chain uses TRBV6-5 and TRBJ1-2, with 12 bases fitting TRBD1. The germline gives CDR1 MNHEY, CDR2 SVGAGI. V lost 1 base and J lost 7; bases outside the gene matches: 4. This CDR3 is built from 15 residues. The CDR3 loop is CASSYWDRGQSGYTF. The CDR3, as DNA: TGTGCCAGCAGTTACTGGGACAGGGGGCAAAGTGGCTACACCTTC.

The gene calls are TRBV7-3 and TRBJ2-2, with 7 bases aligning to TRBD2. Trimming took 5 bases from V and 6 from J; bases not matched to a gene: 15. The CDR3 runs to 17 residues. Per the germline V gene, CDR1 is SGHTA and CDR2 is FQGTGA. CDR3 region: CASSPMSGIGRAGELFF. DNA of the CDR3: TGTGCCAGCAGCCCAATGAGCGGGATTGGTAGGGCCGGGGAGCTGTTTTTT.

This chain connects TRBV7-9 to TRBJ2-5, with 10 bases matching TRBD2. Germline V CDR1 and CDR2: SEHNR, FQNEAQ (reference sequence). The ends lost 5 bases at V and 4 bases at J; junction bases unmatched: 4. The CDR3 covers 14 residues. The CDR3 spells CASSSSGRSETQYF. DNA for the CDR3: TGTGCCAGCAGCAGTAGCGGGAGGTCAGAGACCCAGTACTTC.

The V gene is TRBV29-1, the J gene TRBJ2-7; a possible D gene is TRBD2 (7 bases). CDR1 and CDR2 (germline): SQVTM, ANQGSEA. The V and J ends lost 6 bases and 7 bases respectively, with 16 bases between them. This CDR3 is 12 amino acids long. DNA for the CDR3: TGCAGCGTGGAGGGGGGAGGGAATGAGCAGTACTTC. Its protein product is CSVEGGGNEQYF.

The genes are TRBV28 and TRBJ2-5; D remains ambiguous. V dropped 3 bases and J dropped 3 bases, with 5 bases sitting between them. CDR1 and CDR2 (germline): MDHEN, SYDVKM. The CDR3 consists of 12 residues. The chain's CDR3 is CASSFNKETQYF. The DNA of the CDR3 is TGTGCCAGCAGTTTTAACAAAGAGACCCAGTACTTC.

CDR3 residues: CASSPPAPRSSYEQYF. Here the CDR3 DNA reads TGTGCCAGCTCACCCCCGGCCCCGCGGAGCTCCTACGAGCAGTACTTC. The chain employs TRBV18 and TRBJ2-7; D remains unclear. This CDR3 region has 16 residues. The V gene lost 3 bases and the J gene lost 0 bases, with 15 bases spanning the gap. Germline V gene sequence: CDR1 KGHSH, CDR2 LQKENI.

V is TRBV27 and J is TRBJ1-1, with TRBD1 matching over 7 bases. The CDR3 runs to 14 residues. Germline values: CDR1 MNHEY, CDR2 SMNVEV (reference sequence). V shed 5 bases, J shed 1 base, and the junction held 4 bases outside the gene matches. The CDR3 DNA reads as TGTGCCAGCAGTGCCCGGGACAGGAACACTGAAGCTTTCTTT. This encodes CASSARDRNTEAFF.

The rearrangement joins TRBV19 to TRBJ2-7; D possibly corresponds to TRBD1 (5 bases). Germline assignment: CDR1 LNHDA and CDR2 SQIVND (reference sequence). Trimming removed 5 bases at V and 0 bases at J, with 14 bases between. CDR3 size: 15 residues. The CDR3 spells CASSPRQTFSYEQYF. The CDR3 nucleotides are TGTGCCAGTAGTCCACGACAGACCTTCTCCTACGAGCAGTACTTC.